These 2 T cell receptor beta chains were sequenced from one sample in a study of TIL therapy for anti-PD-1-resistant metastatic lung cancer. The libraries were made with immunoSEQ v3. TCRdb keeps only in-frame clones here, not all; method: immunoSEQ multiplex PCR. The sample yields about 48,000 clones, approximately 70% seen once. As for time point: pre-treatment sample, taken before nivolumab and TIL therapy. The tumor samples were excised metastases, mostly pleural nodules or supraclavicular lymph nodes. This specimen consisted of tumor tissue, obtained at baseline. The source is a person aged 25 to 79 with non-small cell lung cancer.

V is TRBV30 and J is TRBJ2-3, with D perhaps matching TRBD2 (6 bases). There are 13 residues in the CDR3. Per the germline V gene, CDR1 is GTSNPN and CDR2 is SVGIG (reference sequence). The germline V and J ends were trimmed by 5 bases and 3 bases, with 12 bases remaining between them. The CDR3 region has the DNA TGTGCCTGGTCCCTTCTAGCGACAGATACGCAGTATTTT. It is translated as CAWSLLATDTQYF.

This sequence joins TRBV5-1 and TRBJ1-5; D call uncertain. V gave up 0 bases and J gave up 4 bases, with 8 bases separating them. Per germline, CDR1 SGHRS and CDR2 YFSETQ. This CDR3 region has 14 residues. The CDR3 nucleotides read TGCGCCAGCAGCTTGGATGGGTCTAATCAGCCCCAGCATTTT. As protein: CASSLDGSNQPQHF.